These T cell receptor beta chains were read from a single sample in a study of control samples from healthy donors and cancer patients. This table comes from immunoSEQ multiplex PCR, and its TCRdb copy is limited to in-frame clones, with some not included. The sample has approximately 120,000 clones; over 75% are singletons. Specimen: blood. The receptors come from a human donor in good health. The donor label of this sample is uncertain. CDR3s include the opening cysteine and the closing phenylalanine or tryptophan. D genes are given only for firm matches. Not every row has a clone size; where given, it reads once, few, many or a size class.

d_gene,abundance,j_gene,v_gene,CDR3aa,CDR3nt
.,.,TRBJ2-7,TRBV21-1,CASSKKRTSGGAVQYF,TGTGCCAGCAGCAAAAAACGGACTAGCGGGGGGGCAGTGCAGTACTTC
TRBD2,.,TRBJ2-5,TRBV20-1,CSASGRVGAGGPRGIQETQYF,TGCAGTGCTAGTGGAAGAGTGGGAGCGGGGGGGCCGCGCGGAATACAAGAGACCCAGTACTTC
.,once,TRBJ2-3,TRBV18,CASSRIEVDTDTQYF,TGTGCCAGCTCGCGGATCGAGGTGGACACAGATACGCAGTATTTT
.,.,TRBJ2-3,TRBV12-3/TRBV12-4,CASSQDPYTQYF,TGTGCCAGCAGCCAGGACCCGTATACGCAGTATTTT
.,.,TRBJ1-1,TRBV19,CATTDRLGIGTEAFF,TGTGCCACTACAGACAGGCTGGGGATAGGGACTGAAGCTTTCTTT
.,.,TRBJ2-7,TRBV3-1/TRBV3-2,CASSLIHEQYF,TGTGCCAGCAGCCTTATCCACGAGCAGTACTTC
.,.,TRBJ1-3,TRBV2,CASMLGGRGNTIYF,TGTGCCAGCATGCTGGGGGGCCGGGGAAACACCATATATTTT
.,.,TRBJ1-1,TRBV10-1,CASRDTGRNTEAFF,TGCGCCAGCAGGGATACAGGGAGGAACACTGAAGCTTTCTTT
TRBD1,.,TRBJ2-3,TRBV28,CASSPPDRAPTQYF,TGTGCCAGCAGTCCGCCGGACAGGGCTCCGACGCAGTATTTT
.,.,TRBJ1-1,TRBV18,CASLPAISFGEAFF,TGTGCCAGCTTGCCGGCCATATCCTTTGGTGAAGCTTTCTTT
TRBD2,.,TRBJ2-2,TRBV3-1/TRBV3-2,CASSHSGTSAGELFF,TGTGCCAGCAGCCATTCCGGGACTAGCGCCGGGGAGCTGTTTTTT
TRBD2,.,TRBJ2-3,TRBV7-3,CASSLNPRGASTDTQYF,TGTGCCAGCAGCCTAAACCCGCGGGGGGCGAGCACAGATACGCAGTATTTT
.,.,TRBJ2-1,TRBV14,CASSPRVNNEQFF,TGTGCCAGCAGCCCCAGGGTAAACAATGAGCAGTTCTTC
.,.,TRBJ2-3,TRBV24-1,CATSDGGRADTQYF,TGTGCCACCAGTGACGGGGGACGGGCAGATACGCAGTATTTT
TRBD2,.,TRBJ2-7,TRBV5-1,CASSFGTSGSSYEQYF,TGCGCCAGCAGCTTCGGGACTAGCGGGAGCTCCTACGAGCAGTACTTC
.,.,TRBJ1-2,TRBV27,CASSLRKRGYGYTF,TGTGCCAGCAGTCTAAGAAAGAGAGGCTATGGCTACACCTTC
.,.,TRBJ2-1,TRBV10-3,CAINTGIHNEQFF,TGTGCCATCAATACGGGGATCCACAATGAGCAGTTCTTC
TRBD1,.,TRBJ1-2,TRBV6-5,CASRKTGGNYGYTF,TGTGCCAGCAGAAAAACAGGGGGAAACTATGGCTACACCTTC
TRBD1,.,TRBJ1-2,TRBV23-1,CASSPRPGTGPLGYGYTF,TGCGCCAGCAGTCCGAGGCCCGGGACAGGGCCTTTAGGATATGGCTACACCTTC
TRBD1,.,TRBJ1-1,TRBV7-9,CASSLVDRVTFF,TGTGCCAGCAGCTTAGTAGACAGGGTGACTTTCTTT
.,.,TRBJ2-1,TRBV6-5,CASSSDGRSYNEQFF,TGTGCCAGCAGTTCCGACGGACGCTCCTACAATGAGCAGTTCTTC
.,few,TRBJ1-1,TRBV3-1/TRBV3-2,CASSLRGGTEAFF,TGTGCCAGCAGCCTCCGGGGTGGCACTGAAGCTTTCTTT
.,.,TRBJ2-1,TRBV15,CATSRDRQGIYNEQFF,TGTGCCACCAGCAGAGATCGGCAGGGTATCTACAATGAGCAGTTCTTC
.,.,TRBJ1-5,TRBV24-1,CATSDLGAAQHF,TGTGCCACCAGTGATTTGGGGGCGGCCCAGCATTTT
.,few,TRBJ2-5,TRBV29-1,CSVEFTAGWGRETQYF,TGCAGCGTTGAATTTACGGCAGGGTGGGGCCGAGAGACCCAGTACTTC
.,.,TRBJ2-1,TRBV7-9,CASSLAGGEQFF,TGTGCCAGCAGCTTAGCGGGTGGTGAGCAGTTCTTC
.,.,TRBJ2-1,TRBV4-3,CASSQELESEQFF,TGCGCCAGCAGCCAAGAGCTCGAAAGTGAGCAGTTCTTC
.,.,TRBJ2-1,TRBV27,CASSLYSYNEQFF,TGTGCCAGCAGTTTATACTCCTACAATGAGCAGTTCTTC
.,.,TRBJ2-1,TRBV2,CASIQGVANEQFF,TGTGCCAGCATCCAGGGAGTGGCGAATGAGCAGTTCTTC
.,once,TRBJ1-2,TRBV9,CASSVALDNSLYGYTF,TGTGCCAGCAGCGTAGCTTTAGATAACAGTCTCTATGGCTACACCTTC
.,.,TRBJ1-6,TRBV27,CASSRTTASPLHF,TGTGCCAGCAGTAGGACAACTGCCTCACCCCTCCACTTT
.,.,TRBJ2-1,TRBV18,CASSPRDSNNEQFF,TGTGCCAGCTCACCTAGAGACTCAAACAATGAGCAGTTCTTC
TRBD1,.,TRBJ2-5,TRBV2,CASTSDRARVQYF,TGTGCCAGCACCTCGGACAGGGCACGGGTCCAGTACTTC
.,.,TRBJ1-4,TRBV2,CASSVGAREKLFF,TGTGCCAGCAGCGTAGGGGCTCGAGAAAAACTGTTTTTT
.,.,TRBJ2-4,TRBV28,CASSSQNIQYF,TGTGCCAGCAGTTCTCAAAACATTCAGTACTTC
.,.,TRBJ1-1,TRBV5-1,CASSLGGTGPNTEAFF,TGCGCCAGCAGCTTGGGGGGGACCGGGCCGAACACTGAAGCTTTCTTT
.,.,TRBJ1-4,TRBV13,CASSLRGSTGEKLFF,TGTGCCAGCAGCTTACGGGGAAGCACGGGGGAAAAACTGTTTTTT
.,.,TRBJ1-1,TRBV13,CASRAVLTGSVAFF,TGTGCCAGCAGGGCCGTTTTAACGGGCTCCGTAGCTTTCTTT
.,.,TRBJ2-3,TRBV9,CASSVGSGPPDTQYF,TGTGCCAGCAGCGTAGGATCAGGGCCCCCAGATACGCAGTATTTT
.,.,TRBJ2-3,TRBV10-2,CASSESSDTQYF,TGCGCCAGCAGTGAGTCGTCCGATACGCAGTATTTT
.,once,TRBJ2-5,TRBV27,CASSFRAVKGETQYF,TGTGCCAGCAGTTTCCGGGCCGTGAAGGGAGAGACCCAGTACTTC
.,.,TRBJ1-5,TRBV11-2,CASSPGTSSNQPQHF,TGTGCCAGCAGCCCTGGGACATCTAGCAATCAGCCCCAGCATTTT
.,.,TRBJ1-1,TRBV6-1,CASSGVLAGGNTEAFF,TGTGCCAGTAGTGGGGTTCTGGCGGGAGGGAACACTGAAGCTTTCTTT
.,.,TRBJ2-3,TRBV10-1,CASSDNPTDTQYF,TGCGCCAGCAGTGATAATCCCACAGATACGCAGTATTTT
TRBD1,.,TRBJ1-5,TRBV7-2,CASSGGQPNQPQHF,TGTGCCAGCAGTGGGGGACAGCCGAATCAGCCCCAGCATTTT
TRBD2,.,TRBJ2-4,TRBV7-2,CASSLPLAGGQAKNIQYF,TGTGCCAGCAGCTTACCTCTAGCGGGGGGGCAAGCCAAAAACATTCAGTACTTC
.,once,TRBJ2-4,TRBV6-6,CASSYGDTRFNIQYF,TGTGCCAGCAGTTACGGGGATACACGATTCAACATTCAGTACTTC
TRBD1,.,TRBJ1-4,TRBV12-3/TRBV12-4,CASRPRQGEKLFF,TGTGCCAGCAGACCAAGACAGGGAGAAAAACTGTTTTTT
.,.,TRBJ2-7,TRBV28,CASSTPGQSSYEQYF,TGTGCCAGCAGTACGCCGGGACAAAGCTCCTACGAGCAGTACTTC